This TCR beta chain was documented in a study of monozygotic twins with inflammatory bowel disease. Study-level results: The data gave no support to a single strong IBD-associated signal or clonotype.

Note on this clonotype: Its antigen is not identified.

With eight separate reactions per sample, the authors made cDNA. With the 5' RACE reads reprocessed, TCRdb shows one record per CDR3 protein and no DNA. This listing includes 420,000 or so distinct CDR3 sequences. The germline CDR1 and CDR2 sequences are KGHDR and SFDVKD. The CDR3 is made up of 16 amino acids. The V and J genes are TRBV24-1 and TRBJ2-1; no DNA is available, so the TRBD2 call from TCRdb remains unchecked. This TCR derives from a human donor with ulcerative colitis or Crohn's disease, or a healthy co-twin of an affected twin (not recorded which). Material: blood. The CDR3 spells CATSDLTSGRGNEQFF.